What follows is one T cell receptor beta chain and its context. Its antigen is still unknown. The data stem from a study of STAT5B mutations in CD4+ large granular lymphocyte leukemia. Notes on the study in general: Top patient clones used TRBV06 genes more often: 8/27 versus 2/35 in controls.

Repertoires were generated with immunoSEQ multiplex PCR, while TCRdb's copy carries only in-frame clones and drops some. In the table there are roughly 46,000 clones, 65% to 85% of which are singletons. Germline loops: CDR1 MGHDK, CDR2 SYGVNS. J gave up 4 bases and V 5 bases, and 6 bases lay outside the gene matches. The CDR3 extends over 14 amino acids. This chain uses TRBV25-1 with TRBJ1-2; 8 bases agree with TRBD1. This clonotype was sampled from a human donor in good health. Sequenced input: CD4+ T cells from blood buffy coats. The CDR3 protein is CASSTWTGTYGYTF. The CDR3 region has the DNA TGTGCCAGCAGTACCTGGACAGGGACCTATGGCTACACCTTC.